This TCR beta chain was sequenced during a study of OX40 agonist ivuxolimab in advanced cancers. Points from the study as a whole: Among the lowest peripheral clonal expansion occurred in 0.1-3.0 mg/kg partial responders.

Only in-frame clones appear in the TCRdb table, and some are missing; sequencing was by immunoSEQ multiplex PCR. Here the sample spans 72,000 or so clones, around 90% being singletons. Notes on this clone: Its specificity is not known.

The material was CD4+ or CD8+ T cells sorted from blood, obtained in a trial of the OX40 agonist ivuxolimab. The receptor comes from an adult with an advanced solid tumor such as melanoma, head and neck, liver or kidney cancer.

The CDR3: CAIHHSDNEQFF. CDR3 sequence (DNA): TGTGCCATACACCATTCCGACAATGAGCAGTTCTTC. The rearrangement joins TRBV21-1 to TRBJ2-1; the tabulated D call, TRBD1, remains unverified against the DNA. TRBV21-1 is termed a pseudogene. This CDR3 comprises 12 residues.